The clone carrying this T cell receptor (beta chain) was seen only a few times. These data come from a study of blood T cell repertoires in COVID-19. Overall study: Whether acute or convalescent, the COVID-19 samples came from the United States, Italy and Spain. PBMCs, B-cell-depleted T cells, or T cells were the source of the cDNA or gDNA that made up the material.

Trimming took 0 bases from V and 2 from J, leaving 11 bases between them. CDR3 length: 16 residues. Looked up from germline, CDR1 is SGHAT and CDR2 is FQNNGV. Original handling: Reference gene primer amplification gave estimated nucleated cell counts. Only in-frame clones appear in the TCRdb table, and some are missing; sequencing was by immunoSEQ multiplex PCR. V and J calls and clone size are as listed in that table; D and trimming were resolved from the DNA. This table holds some 55,000 clones, more than 85% found once. This clonotype originated in a human donor in a cohort sampled during active COVID-19. The sample taken for sequencing was peripheral blood. The chain has TRBV11-2 and TRBJ1-3; the D is unclear. CDR3 sequence reads: CASSLDVRLAGNTIYF. The CDR3 nucleotides are TGTGCCAGCAGCTTAGATGTTCGGTTGGCTGGAAACACCATATATTTT.